This T cell receptor beta chain was recovered during a study of cytomegalovirus exposure and HLA in healthy donors. Study-wide results and limits: Through in vitro validation, three CMV-associated chains were shown to be specific for CMV antigens. The study labeled roughly 160 TCR beta chains cytomegalovirus-associated.

Primers for the PCR totalled 60 Vbeta and 13 Jbeta. Assay used: immunoSEQ multiplex PCR; TCRdb lists only in-frame clones, some missing. The sample contains approximately 240,000 clones, more than 75% of which appear only once. For this clone: What it recognizes is unknown.

Germline V gene lookup returns CDR1 SGHTS and CDR2 YDEGEE. CDR3 length: 13 residues. Sequencing was carried out using PBMCs. The rearrangement uses TRBV5-8 and TRBJ2-5, with 7 bases identical to TRBD1. The better agreement between TRBJ2-7 and the DNA end casts doubt on the J call. The TCR sequence derives from a woman between 40 and 50 years old in good health and CMV-seropositive. CDR3 nucleotides: TGTGCCAGCAGCCTGGGACAGAACTACGAGCAGTACTTC. Its translation is CASSLGQNYEQYF.